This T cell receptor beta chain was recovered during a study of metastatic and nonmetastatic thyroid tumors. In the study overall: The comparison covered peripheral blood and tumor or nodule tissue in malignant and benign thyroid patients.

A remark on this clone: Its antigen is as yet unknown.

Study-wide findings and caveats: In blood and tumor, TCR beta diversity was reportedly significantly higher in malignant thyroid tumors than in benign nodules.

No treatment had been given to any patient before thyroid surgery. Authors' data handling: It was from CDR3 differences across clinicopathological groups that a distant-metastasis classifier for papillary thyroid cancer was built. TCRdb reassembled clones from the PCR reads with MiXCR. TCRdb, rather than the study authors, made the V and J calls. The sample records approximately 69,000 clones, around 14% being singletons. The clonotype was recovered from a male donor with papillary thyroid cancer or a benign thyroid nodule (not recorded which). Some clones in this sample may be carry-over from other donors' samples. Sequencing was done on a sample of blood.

The CDR3 DNA reads as TGTGCCAGCAGCTTAGCGGCGGGACGGCTTATAAACACTGAAGCTTTCTTT. It is translated as CASSLAAGRLINTEAFF. The genes are TRBV13 and TRBJ1-1, with TRBD1 as a possible D gene (5 bases). CDR1 and CDR2 from the germline V gene are PRHDT and FYEKMQ (reference sequence). The V end lost 1 base, the J end lost 2 bases, and 17 bases lay between the germline ends. The CDR3 totals 17 residues.